The sequence of this T cell receptor beta chain was determined in a study of CD8 T cells in Susac syndrome. The sample holds one count of this clonotype. Reverse transcription of about 0.5 to 1 ug RNA was carried out with random hexamers. Multiplex PCR with immunoSEQ amplified the TCR beta CDR3 across 54 Vbeta and 13 Jbeta. TCRdb fed the immunoSEQ multiplex PCR reads into MiXCR, producing one record per CDR3 protein. The sample records around 200,000 distinct CDR3 sequences, around 94% being singletons. This CDR3 contains 15 residues. Germline trimming cut 5 bases from V and 3 bases from J; bases unmatched to any gene: 4. Germline loops: CDR1 SNHLY, CDR2 FYNNEI.

What was sequenced was CD4+ T cells from PBMCs. This receptor was obtained from a human donor with Susac syndrome. The V and J genes are TRBV2 and TRBJ2-2; 9 positions agree with TRBD1. The CDR3 here is CASSRDREHTGELFF. CDR3 in DNA: TGTGCCAGCAGTCGGGACAGGGAGCACACCGGGGAGCTGTTTTTT.